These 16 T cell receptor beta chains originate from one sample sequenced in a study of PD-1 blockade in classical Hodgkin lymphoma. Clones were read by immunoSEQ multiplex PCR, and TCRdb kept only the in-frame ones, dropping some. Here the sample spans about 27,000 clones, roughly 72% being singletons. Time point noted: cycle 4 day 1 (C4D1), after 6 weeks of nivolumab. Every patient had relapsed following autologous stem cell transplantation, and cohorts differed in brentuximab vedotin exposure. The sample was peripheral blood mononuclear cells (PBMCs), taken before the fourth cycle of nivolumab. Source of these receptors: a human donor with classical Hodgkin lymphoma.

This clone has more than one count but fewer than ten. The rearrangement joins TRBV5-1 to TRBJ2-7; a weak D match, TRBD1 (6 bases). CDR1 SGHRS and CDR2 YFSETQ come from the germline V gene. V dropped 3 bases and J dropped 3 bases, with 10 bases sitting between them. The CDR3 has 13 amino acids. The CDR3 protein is CASSYSQGYEQYF. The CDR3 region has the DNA TGCGCCAGCAGCTATTCACAGGGCTACGAGCAGTACTTC.

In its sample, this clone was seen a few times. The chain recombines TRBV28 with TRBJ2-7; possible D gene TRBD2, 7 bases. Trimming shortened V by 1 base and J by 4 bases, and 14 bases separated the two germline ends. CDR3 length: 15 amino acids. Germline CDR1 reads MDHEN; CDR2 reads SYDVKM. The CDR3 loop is CASSLYGGHNYEQYF. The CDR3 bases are TGTGCCAGCAGTTTATACGGGGGGCACAATTACGAGCAGTACTTC.

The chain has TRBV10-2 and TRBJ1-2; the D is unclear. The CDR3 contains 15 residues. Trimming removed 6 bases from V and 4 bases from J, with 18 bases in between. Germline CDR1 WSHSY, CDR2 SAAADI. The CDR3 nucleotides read TGCGCCAGCAGCCCTAGTCCCGGAGAGGGCTATGGCTACACCTTC. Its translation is CASSPSPGEGYGYTF.

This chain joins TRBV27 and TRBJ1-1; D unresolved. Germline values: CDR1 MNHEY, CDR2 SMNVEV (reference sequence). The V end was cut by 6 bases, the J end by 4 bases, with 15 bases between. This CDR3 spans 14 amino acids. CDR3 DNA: TGTGCCAGCAGCGCTTCGGGCGGGAGCACTGAAGCTTTCTTT. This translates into CASSASGGSTEAFF.

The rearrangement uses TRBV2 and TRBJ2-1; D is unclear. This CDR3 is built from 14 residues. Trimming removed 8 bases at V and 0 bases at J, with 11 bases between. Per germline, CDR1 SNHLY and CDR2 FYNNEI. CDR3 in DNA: TGTGCCAGCCAGGAGCTAAGCTCCTACAATGAGCAGTTCTTC. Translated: CASQELSSYNEQFF.

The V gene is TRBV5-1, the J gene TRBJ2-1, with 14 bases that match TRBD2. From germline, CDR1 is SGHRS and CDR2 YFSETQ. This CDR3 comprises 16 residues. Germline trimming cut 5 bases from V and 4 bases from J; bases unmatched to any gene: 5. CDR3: CASSSTSGRVYNEQFF. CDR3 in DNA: TGCGCCAGCAGTTCGACTAGCGGGAGGGTTTACAATGAGCAGTTCTTC.

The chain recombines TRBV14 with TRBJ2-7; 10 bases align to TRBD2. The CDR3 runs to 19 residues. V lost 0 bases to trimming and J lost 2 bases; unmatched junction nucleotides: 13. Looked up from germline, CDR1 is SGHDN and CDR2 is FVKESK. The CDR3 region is CASSQDLLSLAGETYEQYF. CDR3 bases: TGTGCCAGCAGCCAAGACCTTTTATCGCTAGCGGGAGAGACCTACGAGCAGTACTTC.

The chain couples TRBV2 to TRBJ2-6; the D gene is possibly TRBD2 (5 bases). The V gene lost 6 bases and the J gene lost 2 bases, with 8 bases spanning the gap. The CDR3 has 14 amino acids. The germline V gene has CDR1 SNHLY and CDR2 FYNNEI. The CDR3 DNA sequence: TGTGCCAGCAGGGAGACTACTGGGGCCAACGTCCTGACTTTC. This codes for CASRETTGANVLTF.

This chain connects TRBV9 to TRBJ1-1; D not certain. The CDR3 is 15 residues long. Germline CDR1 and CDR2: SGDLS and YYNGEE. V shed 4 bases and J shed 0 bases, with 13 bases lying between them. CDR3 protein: CASSLFSDLNTEAFF. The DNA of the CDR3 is TGTGCCAGCAGCCTCTTCTCAGATCTGAACACTGAAGCTTTCTTT.

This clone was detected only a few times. The CDR3 sequence: CASSSGLAGVLYNEQFF. CDR3 sequence (DNA): TGTGCCAGCAGCTCCGGACTAGCGGGAGTCCTTTACAATGAGCAGTTCTTC. The chain couples TRBV5-4 to TRBJ2-1; 13 nucleotides line up with TRBD2. The ends lost 3 bases at V and 4 bases at J; junction bases unmatched: 7. This CDR3 comprises 17 residues. From germline, CDR1 is SGHNT and CDR2 YYREEE (reference sequence).

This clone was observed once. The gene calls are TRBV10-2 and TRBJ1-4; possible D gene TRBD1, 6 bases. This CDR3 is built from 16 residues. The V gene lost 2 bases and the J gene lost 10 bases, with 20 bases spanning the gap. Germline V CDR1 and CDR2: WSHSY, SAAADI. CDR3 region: CASSETGLRGEGKLFF. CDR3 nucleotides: TGCGCCAGCAGTGAGACAGGGCTACGGGGGGAAGGAAAACTGTTTTTT.

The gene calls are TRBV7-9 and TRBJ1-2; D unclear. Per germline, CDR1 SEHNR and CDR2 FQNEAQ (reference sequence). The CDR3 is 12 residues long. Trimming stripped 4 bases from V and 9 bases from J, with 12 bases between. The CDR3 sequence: CASSSPSFRYTF. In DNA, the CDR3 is TGTGCCAGCAGCTCACCTTCGTTTCGCTACACCTTC.

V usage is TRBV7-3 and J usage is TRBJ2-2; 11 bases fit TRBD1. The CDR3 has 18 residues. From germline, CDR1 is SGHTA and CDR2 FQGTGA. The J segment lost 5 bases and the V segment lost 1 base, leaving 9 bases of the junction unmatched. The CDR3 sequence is CASSLNGQGALRTGELFF. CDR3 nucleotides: TGTGCCAGCAGCTTAAATGGACAGGGGGCGCTAAGAACCGGGGAGCTGTTTTTT.

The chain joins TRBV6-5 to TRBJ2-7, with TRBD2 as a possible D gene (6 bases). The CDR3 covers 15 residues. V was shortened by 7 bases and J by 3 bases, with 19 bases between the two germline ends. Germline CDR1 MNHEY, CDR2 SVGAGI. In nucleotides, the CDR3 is TGTGCCAGCACCCTCGTTTATAGTAGCGGCTACGAGCAGTACTTC. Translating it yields CASTLVYSSGYEQYF.

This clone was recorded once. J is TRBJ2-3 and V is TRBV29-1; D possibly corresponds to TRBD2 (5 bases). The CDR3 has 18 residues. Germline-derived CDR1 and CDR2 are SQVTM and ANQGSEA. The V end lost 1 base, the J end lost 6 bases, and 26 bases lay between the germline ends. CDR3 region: CSVEVLGLGVSDLDTQYF. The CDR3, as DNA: TGCAGCGTTGAAGTCCTGGGCTTGGGAGTATCTGATTTGGATACGCAGTATTTT.

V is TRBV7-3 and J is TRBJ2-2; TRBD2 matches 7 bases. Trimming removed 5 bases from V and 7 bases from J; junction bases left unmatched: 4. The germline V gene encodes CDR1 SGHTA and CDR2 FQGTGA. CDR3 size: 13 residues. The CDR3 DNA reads TGTGCCAGCAGCCCGACTAGCCGCGGGGAGCTGTTTTTT. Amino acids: CASSPTSRGELFF.